This passage covers 21 T cell receptor beta chains from one sample sequenced in a study of blood T cell repertoires in COVID-19 (TCRdb year 2020). Library preparation used the immunoSEQ multiplex PCR assay. The table was pulled from immuneACCESS by TCRdb, which kept in-frame rearrangements only. Such tables lose some clones; where checked, under half of the loss comes from unresolved V genes, and the rest has no known cause. A total of tens of thousands of clones appear in this sample, more than 80% of them only once. The top ten constitute 15% to 20% of the sample. Input material: peripheral blood. The receptor source for this set is a woman aged 55-69 years with acute or convalescent COVID-19.

The rearrangement uses TRBV13 and TRBJ1-3, with 7 bases matching TRBD1. J lost 0 bases, V lost 4 bases, and 3 bases had no gene match. Looked up from germline, CDR1 is PRHDT and CDR2 is FYEKMQ (reference sequence). The CDR3 has 15 amino acids. CDR3 in amino acids: CASSSTGSSGNTIYF. For the CDR3, the DNA is TGTGCCAGCAGCTCGACAGGGAGCTCTGGAAACACCATATATTTT.

This chain connects TRBV2 to TRBJ1-1; possible D gene TRBD1, 5 bases. Germline V gives CDR1 SNHLY, CDR2 FYNNEI. The V end lost 8 bases, the J end lost 5 bases, and 18 bases lay between the germline ends. This CDR3 has 14 amino acids. CDR3 protein: CASLFGRGPTEAFF. The CDR3 DNA sequence: TGTGCCAGCCTCTTCGGGAGGGGTCCTACTGAAGCTTTCTTT.

The rearrangement joins TRBV5-1 to TRBJ1-6; a possible D gene is TRBD1 (6 bases). The V and J ends lost 0 bases and 9 bases respectively, with 13 bases between them. This CDR3 contains 15 residues. The V gene's germline CDR1 is SGHRS and CDR2 YFSETQ. The chain's CDR3 is CASSLVGGAGSPLHF. CDR3 nucleotides: TGCGCCAGCAGCTTGGTTGGGGGGGCAGGTTCACCCCTCCACTTT.

The CDR3 DNA follows: TGTGCCACCAGTGGGACAGCGAACACTGAAGCTTTCTTT. It encodes CATSGTANTEAFF. This chain links TRBV24-1 with TRBJ1-1, with a weak D call TRBD1 (6 bases). Trimming removed 5 bases at V and 1 base at J, with 7 bases between. CDR1 is KGHDR and CDR2 is SFDVKD in the germline V gene. The CDR3 contains 13 residues.

This clone came up a few times. The CDR3 DNA follows: TGTGCCAGCAGGGACACCGCAGGATACTCCTACGAGCAGTACTTC. It encodes CASRDTAGYSYEQYF. This chain joins TRBV2 and TRBJ2-7, with a weak D call TRBD1 (5 bases). The germline CDR1 and CDR2 sequences are SNHLY and FYNNEI. The CDR3 loop spans 15 amino acids. Trimming pared 6 bases from V and 0 bases from J, leaving 15 bases between.

There are many counts of this clone. This chain connects TRBV6-4 to TRBJ1-6, with D possibly being TRBD1 (6 bases). With 7 bases removed from V and 12 bases from J, the gap between germline ends came to 10 bases. Per germline, CDR1 MRHNA and CDR2 SNTAGT. The CDR3 contains 11 residues. The CDR3 loop is CASTSTGPLHF. As DNA, the CDR3 is TGTGCCAGCACCTCGACAGGACCCCTCCACTTT.

Concerning this clone itself: One junction end does not reproduce the germline sequence, and a read error may be involved. The chain is built from TRBV7-3 and TRBJ2-3; 10 bases line up with TRBD2. Per germline, CDR1 SGHTA and CDR2 FQGTGA. The CDR3 runs to 16 residues. CDR3 sequence reads: CANSQPAGGRSDTQYF. The CDR3 bases are TGTGCCAACAGCCAACCAGCGGGGGGGAGGTCAGATACGCAGTATTTT. The full variable domain, in which reference TRBV7-3 and TRBJ2-3 provide the parts outside the CDR3, is GAGVSQTPSNKVTEKGKYVELRCDPISGHTALYWYRQSLGQGPEFLIYFQGTGAADDSGLPNDRFFAVRPEGSVSTLKIQRTERGDSAVYLCANSQPAGGRSDTQYFGPGTRLTVL.

The chain is built from TRBV10-2 and TRBJ1-5; D is unresolved. The V gene's germline CDR1 is WSHSY and CDR2 SAAADI. The CDR3 contains 14 residues. The V and J ends lost 0 bases and 6 bases respectively, with 9 bases between them. The CDR3 sequence: CASSESIVGQPQHF. The DNA for the CDR3 is TGCGCCAGCAGTGAGTCGATAGTCGGTCAGCCCCAGCATTTT.

J is TRBJ1-1 and V is TRBV6-5; 10 nucleotides align to TRBD1. This CDR3 has 14 residues. From germline, CDR1 is MNHEY and CDR2 SVGAGI. Trimming cost V 5 bases and J 7 bases; bases outside gene matches: 7. The CDR3 region has the DNA TGTGCCAGCAGTAGGGACAGGGGCGCGGGTGAAGCTTTCTTT. Translation gives CASSRDRGAGEAFF.

The genes are TRBV7-2 and TRBJ2-5; 10 bases line up with TRBD2. J was trimmed by 3 bases and V by 4 bases; bases with no gene match: 2. The CDR3 runs to 14 residues. The germline V gene encodes CDR1 SGHTA and CDR2 FQGNSA. CDR3 sequence (DNA): TGTGCCAGCAGCTCTAGCGGGGGAAAAGAGACCCAGTACTTC. Amino acid sequence: CASSSSGGKETQYF.

V and J are TRBV19 and TRBJ1-2, with 11 bases lining up with TRBD1. Germline CDR1 is LNHDA and CDR2 is SQIVND (reference sequence). V lost 4 bases and J lost 4; bases outside the gene matches: 8. The CDR3 is 16 amino acids. The DNA for the CDR3 is TGTGCCAGTAGTACCGACGGACAGGGGGCGGGCTATGGCTACACCTTC. This encodes CASSTDGQGAGYGYTF.

The chain carries TRBV27 and TRBJ1-2; D is uncertain. V was trimmed by 3 bases and J by 3 bases, leaving 14 bases between them. The CDR3 has 15 amino acids. Germline V CDR1 and CDR2: MNHEY, SMNVEV (reference sequence). The DNA for the CDR3 is TGTGCCAGCAGTTTTCTAGGAATGGAGGACTATGGCTACACCTTC. This sequence encodes CASSFLGMEDYGYTF.

This clone was counted many times. This chain joins TRBV19 and TRBJ1-5; a weak D match, TRBD1 (6 bases). The V end lost 0 bases, the J end lost 0 bases, and 15 bases lay between the germline ends. The germline V gene has CDR1 LNHDA and CDR2 SQIVND (reference sequence). CDR3 size: 18 residues. In nucleotides, the CDR3 is TGTGCCAGTAGTATAGATATCTGGGACACCTATAGCAATCAGCCCCAGCATTTT. Encoded protein: CASSIDIWDTYSNQPQHF.

In its sample, this clone ranks as medium-sized. J is TRBJ2-5 and V is TRBV7-3; possible D gene TRBD2, 6 bases. V dropped 5 bases and J dropped 5 bases, with 18 bases sitting between them. The CDR3 loop spans 15 amino acids. Germline V gene lookup returns CDR1 SGHTA and CDR2 FQGTGA. The CDR3 DNA follows: TGTGCCAGCAGCCTCATTGCGGGGCCGATGGAGACCCAGTACTTC. Amino acids: CASSLIAGPMETQYF.

The J gene is TRBJ2-7, the V gene TRBV5-4; 9 bases fit TRBD2. The junction had 10 bases not matched to a gene; V was cut back by 4 bases and J by 2 bases. Germline-derived CDR1 and CDR2 are SGHNT and YYREEE (reference sequence). CDR3 size: 16 residues. The CDR3 nucleotides are TGTGCCAGCAGCAGGGCCTCTGGCGGGGGGGCCTACGAGCAGTACTTC. It yields the protein CASSRASGGGAYEQYF.

The V gene is TRBV29-1, the J gene TRBJ2-5; 12 nucleotides line up with TRBD2. Trimming at V came to 7 bases and at J to 3 bases, leaving 9 bases not matched to a gene. The CDR3 runs to 15 residues. Per germline, CDR1 SQVTM and CDR2 ANQGSEA. The CDR3: CSARTSGGTKETQYF. The CDR3 nucleotides read TGCAGCGCCCGAACTAGCGGGGGGACAAAAGAGACCCAGTACTTC.

This clone was found once. The chain has TRBV6-6 and TRBJ2-7; D may be TRBD1 (6 bases). This CDR3 has 14 residues. V lost 0 bases and J 9 bases, leaving 15 bases between the germline ends. Per the germline V gene, CDR1 is MNHNY and CDR2 is SVGAGI (reference sequence). The CDR3 loop reads CASSYSIGTPGQYV. The CDR3 bases are TGTGCCAGCAGTTACTCGATAGGGACACCGGGGCAGTACGTC.

DNA of the CDR3: TGTGCCAACGCCCTCCCGGACAGGGGGTTTAGTGGGACCGGGGAGCTGTTTTTT. Translation gives CANALPDRGFSGTGELFF. The V call is TRBV13, the J call TRBJ2-2; 10 bases line up with TRBD1. With V trimmed by 10 bases and J by 5 bases, 19 bases remained unmatched. The CDR3 has 18 residues. Germline loops: CDR1 PRHDT, CDR2 FYEKMQ (reference sequence). Full variable domain (remainder filled in from reference TRBV13 and TRBJ2-2): AAGVIQSPRHLIKEKRETATLKCYPIPRHDTVYWYQQGPGQDPQFLISFYEKMQSDKGSIPDRFSAQQFSDYHSELNMSSLELGDSALYFCANALPDRGFSGTGELFFGEGSRLTVL.

The chain links TRBV6-5 to TRBJ1-5; D possibly corresponds to TRBD1 (5 bases). Germline V gene lookup returns CDR1 MNHEY and CDR2 SVGAGI. The CDR3 covers 14 residues. The V end was cut by 4 bases, the J end by 4 bases, with 11 bases between. DNA for the CDR3: TGTGCCAGCAGTTGGTCGACAGATAATCAGCCCCAGCATTTT. Residues: CASSWSTDNQPQHF.

The rearrangement uses TRBV6-9 and TRBJ2-2; no firm D call. V was trimmed by 8 bases and J by 0 bases, leaving 13 bases between them. The CDR3 length is 15 residues. The germline V gene encodes CDR1 MNHGY and CDR2 SVAAGI. Here the CDR3 DNA reads TGTGCCAGCTGTTTTCTCACTTCGAACACCGGGGAGCTGTTTTTT. This gives the protein CASCFLTSNTGELFF.

J is TRBJ2-2 and V is TRBV24-1; 9 nucleotides align to TRBD1. This CDR3 region has 17 residues. Losses at the gene ends were 4 bases for V and 0 bases for J; bases not matched to a gene: 5. Per the germline V gene, CDR1 is KGHDR and CDR2 is SFDVKD. CDR3: CATSDPRQGANTGELFF. The CDR3 coding sequence is TGTGCCACCAGTGACCCCCGACAGGGGGCGAACACCGGGGAGCTGTTTTTT.